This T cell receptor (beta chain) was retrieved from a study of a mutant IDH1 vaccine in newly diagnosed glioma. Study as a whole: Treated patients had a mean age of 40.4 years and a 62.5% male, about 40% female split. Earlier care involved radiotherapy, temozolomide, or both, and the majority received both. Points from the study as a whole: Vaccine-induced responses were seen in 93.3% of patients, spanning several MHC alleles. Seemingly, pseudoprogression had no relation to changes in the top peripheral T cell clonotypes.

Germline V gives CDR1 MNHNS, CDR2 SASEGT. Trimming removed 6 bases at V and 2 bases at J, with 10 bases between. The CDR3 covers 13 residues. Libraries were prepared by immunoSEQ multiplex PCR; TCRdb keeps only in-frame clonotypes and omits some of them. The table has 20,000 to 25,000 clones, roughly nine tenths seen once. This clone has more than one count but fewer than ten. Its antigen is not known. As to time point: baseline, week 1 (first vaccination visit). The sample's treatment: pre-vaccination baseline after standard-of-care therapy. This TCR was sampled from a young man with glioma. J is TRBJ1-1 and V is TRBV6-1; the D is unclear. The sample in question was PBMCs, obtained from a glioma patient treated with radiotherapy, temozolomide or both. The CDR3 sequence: CASRGYGNTEAFF. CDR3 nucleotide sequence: TGTGCCAGCAGGGGGTATGGAAACACTGAAGCTTTCTTT.